Reported below is one T cell receptor (beta chain). From the RT-PCR reads, TCRdb called clonotypes with MiXCR, one entry per CDR3 protein. This table holds 800,000 to 1,000,000 distinct CDR3 sequences, over 15% found once. Germline V CDR1 and CDR2: SGHDT, YYEEEE. The CDR3 is made up of 19 amino acids. V was pared by 0 bases and J by 0 bases, with 8 bases of the junction left unmatched. This record belongs to a study of patients and donors after allogeneic stem cell transplantation. The clonotype was recovered from a human donor who was either an allogeneic HSCT recipient or a stem cell or donor lymphocyte infusion donor (not recorded which). It is not recorded whose cells these are; they may come from a transplant donor. Input material: blood, either unsorted or a sorted T cell fraction (not recorded which). This sequence joins TRBV5-6 and TRBJ2-6; TRBD1 aligns across 8 bases. As DNA, the CDR3 is TGTGCCAGCAGCTTGGGAGCAGGGGGCGCCGGCTCTGGGGCCAACGTCCTGACTTTC. Protein product: CASSLGAGGAGSGANVLTF. Combining the CDR3 with reference TRBV5-6 and TRBJ2-6 gives the whole variable domain DAGVTQSPTHLIKTRGQQVTLRCSPKSGHDTVSWYQQALGQGPQFIFQYYEEEERQRGNFPDRFSGHQFPNYSSELNVNALLLGDSALYLCASSLGAGGAGSGANVLTFGAGSRLTVL.